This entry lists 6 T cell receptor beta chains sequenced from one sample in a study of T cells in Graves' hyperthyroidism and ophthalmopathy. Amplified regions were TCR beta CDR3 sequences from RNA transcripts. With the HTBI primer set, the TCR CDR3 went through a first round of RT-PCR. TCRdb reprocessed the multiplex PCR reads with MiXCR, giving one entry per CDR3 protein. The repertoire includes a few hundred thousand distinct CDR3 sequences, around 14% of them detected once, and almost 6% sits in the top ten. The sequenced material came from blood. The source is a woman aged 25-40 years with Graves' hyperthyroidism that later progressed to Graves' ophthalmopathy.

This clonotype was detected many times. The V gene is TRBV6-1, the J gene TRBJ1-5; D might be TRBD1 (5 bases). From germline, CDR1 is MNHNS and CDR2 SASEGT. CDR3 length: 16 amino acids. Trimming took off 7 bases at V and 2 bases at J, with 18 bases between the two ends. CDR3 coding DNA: TGTGCCAGCAACCTCCAGGGAATTACGGGCAATCAGCCCCAGCATTTT. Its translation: CASNLQGITGNQPQHF.

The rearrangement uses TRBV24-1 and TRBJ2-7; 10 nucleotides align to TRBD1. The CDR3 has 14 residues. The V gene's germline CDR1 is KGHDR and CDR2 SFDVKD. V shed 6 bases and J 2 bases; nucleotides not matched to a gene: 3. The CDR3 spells CATSRGTGAYEQYF. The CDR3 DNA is TGTGCCACCAGTAGGGGGACAGGGGCCTACGAGCAGTACTTC.

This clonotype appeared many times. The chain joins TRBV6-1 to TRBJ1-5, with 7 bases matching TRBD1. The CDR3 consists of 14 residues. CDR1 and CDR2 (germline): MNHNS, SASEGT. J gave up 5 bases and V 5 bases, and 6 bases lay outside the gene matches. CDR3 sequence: CASSTRQGDQPQHF. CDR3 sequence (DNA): TGTGCCAGCAGTACCCGGCAGGGGGATCAGCCCCAGCATTTT.

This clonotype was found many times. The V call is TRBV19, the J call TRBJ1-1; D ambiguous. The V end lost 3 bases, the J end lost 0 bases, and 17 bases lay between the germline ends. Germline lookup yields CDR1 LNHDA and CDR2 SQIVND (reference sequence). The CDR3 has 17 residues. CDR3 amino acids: CASSIGWQPTVNTEAFF. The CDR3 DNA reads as TGTGCCAGTAGTATTGGGTGGCAGCCGACTGTGAACACTGAAGCTTTCTTT. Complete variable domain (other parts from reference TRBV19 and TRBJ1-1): DGGITQSPKYLFRKEGQNVTLSCEQNLNHDAMYWYRQDPGQGLRLIYYSQIVNDFQKGDIAEGYSVSREKKESFPLTVTSAQKNPTAFYLCASSIGWQPTVNTEAFFGQGTRLTVV.

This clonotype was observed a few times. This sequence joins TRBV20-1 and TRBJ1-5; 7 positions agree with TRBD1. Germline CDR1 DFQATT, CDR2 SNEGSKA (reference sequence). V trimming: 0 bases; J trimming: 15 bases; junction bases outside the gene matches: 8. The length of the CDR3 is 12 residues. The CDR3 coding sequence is TGCAGTGCTAGAGAAGGATCCAACAGGGGGCATTTT. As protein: CSAREGSNRGHF.

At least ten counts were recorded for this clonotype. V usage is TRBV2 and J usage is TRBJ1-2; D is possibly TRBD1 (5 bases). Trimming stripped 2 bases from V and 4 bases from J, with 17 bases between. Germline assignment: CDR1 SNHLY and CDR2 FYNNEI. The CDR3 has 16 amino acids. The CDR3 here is CASSESYRGESYGYTF. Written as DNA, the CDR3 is TGTGCCAGCAGTGAATCATATCGGGGCGAGAGCTATGGCTACACCTTC.